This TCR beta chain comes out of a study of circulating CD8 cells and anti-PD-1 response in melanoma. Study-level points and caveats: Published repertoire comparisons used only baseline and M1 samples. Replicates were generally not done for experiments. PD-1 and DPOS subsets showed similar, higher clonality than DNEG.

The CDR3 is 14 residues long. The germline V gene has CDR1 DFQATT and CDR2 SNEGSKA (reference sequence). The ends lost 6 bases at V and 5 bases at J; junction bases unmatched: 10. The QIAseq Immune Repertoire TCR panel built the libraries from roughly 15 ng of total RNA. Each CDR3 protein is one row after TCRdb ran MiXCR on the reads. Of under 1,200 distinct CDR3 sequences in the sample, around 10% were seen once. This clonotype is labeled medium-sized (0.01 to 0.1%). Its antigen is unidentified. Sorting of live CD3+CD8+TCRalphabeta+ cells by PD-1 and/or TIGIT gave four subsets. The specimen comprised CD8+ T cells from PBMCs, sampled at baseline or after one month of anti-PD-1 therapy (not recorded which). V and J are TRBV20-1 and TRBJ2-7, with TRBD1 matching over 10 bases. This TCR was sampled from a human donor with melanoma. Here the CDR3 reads CSATTGTGDDEQYF. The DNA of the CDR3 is TGCAGTGCAACTACCGGGACAGGGGATGACGAGCAGTACTTC.